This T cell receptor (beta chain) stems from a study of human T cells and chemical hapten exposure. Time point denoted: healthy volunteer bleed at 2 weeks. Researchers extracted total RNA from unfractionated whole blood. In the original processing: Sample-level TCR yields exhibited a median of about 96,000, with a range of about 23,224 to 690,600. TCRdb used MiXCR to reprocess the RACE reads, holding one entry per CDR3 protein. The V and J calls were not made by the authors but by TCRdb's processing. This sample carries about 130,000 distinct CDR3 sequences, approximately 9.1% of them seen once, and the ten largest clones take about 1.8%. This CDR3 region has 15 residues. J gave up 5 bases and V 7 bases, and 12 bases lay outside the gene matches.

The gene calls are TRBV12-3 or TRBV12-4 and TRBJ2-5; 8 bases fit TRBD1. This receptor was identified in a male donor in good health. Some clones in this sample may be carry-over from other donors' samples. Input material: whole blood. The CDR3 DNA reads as TGTGCCAGCAAGCCCTCTCGGACAGGGTCGGAGACCCAGTACTTC. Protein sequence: CASKPSRTGSETQYF.